The present T cell receptor beta chain was sequenced within a study of human T cells and chemical hapten exposure. The overall study: Diphenylcyclopropenone, dosed weekly to the scalp, was given to patients throughout the roughly 24-week study. Study results and caveats: Among TCRs, those above 1 in 1000 frequency were unaffected by DPC sensitization.

TCRdb processed the RACE reads anew with MiXCR; each CDR3 protein has one entry. The sample has 240,000 or so distinct CDR3 sequences; approximately 8.6% are singletons. This clonotype was counted many times. The antigen remains undetermined. Time point denoted: pre-sensitization, week 0. Sample treatment: therapeutic diphenylcyclopropenone sensitization with weekly scalp DPC. Germline CDR1 reads MDHEN; CDR2 reads SYDVKM. Trimming cost V 8 bases and J 5 bases; bases outside gene matches: 11. This CDR3 region has 14 residues. Sequencing was performed on whole blood, taken in connection with sensitization to the hapten diphenylcyclopropenone (DPC). This receptor was identified in a woman aged 35 to 49 with alopecia areata. Some clones in this sample may be carry-over from other donors' samples. This chain uses TRBV28 with TRBJ2-7, with 8 positions matching TRBD1. The CDR3 coding sequence is TGTGCCAGCCAAGCCCCGGACAGGGACGACGAGCAGTACTTC. This sequence encodes CASQAPDRDDEQYF.